This TCR beta chain was found in a study of a mutant IDH1 vaccine in newly diagnosed glioma. Overall study context: Antecedent treatment encompassed radiotherapy, temozolomide, or their combination; the majority received both.

Profiling relied on immunoSEQ multiplex PCR, and the TCRdb table lists in-frame clones only, not all of them. The repertoire holds approximately 70,000 clones, with approximately 85% as singletons. The time point was: baseline, week 1 (first vaccination visit). Treatment in this sample: pre-vaccination baseline after standard-of-care therapy. Sample: PBMCs, taken from a glioma patient treated with radiotherapy, temozolomide or both. This sequence originates from a man aged 45-65 years with glioma.

CDR3 loop: CASSPGGDNYGYTF. The DNA for the CDR3 is TGTGCCAGCTCACCGGGGGGGGATAACTATGGCTACACCTTC. J is TRBJ1-2 and V is TRBV18; D is perhaps TRBD1 (5 bases). V was cut by 3 bases and J by 1 base, with 9 bases left in between. The CDR3 consists of 14 residues. CDR1 and CDR2 (germline): KGHSH, LQKENI. Variable domain in full (rest from reference TRBV18 and TRBJ1-2): NAGVMQNPRHLVRRRGQEARLRCSPMKGHSHVYWYRQLPEEGLKFMVYLQKENIIDESGMPKERFSAEFPKEGPSILRIQQVVRGDSAAYFCASSPGGDNYGYTFGSGTRLTVV.